One and the same sample provided the 8 T cell receptor beta chains below, sequenced in a study of cytomegalovirus exposure and HLA in healthy donors. A multiplex PCR was run with 60 Vbeta primers and 13 Jbeta primers. Generated by immunoSEQ multiplex PCR, the TCRdb table keeps only in-frame clones and is missing some. Its listing shows roughly 120,000 clones. Material for sequencing was PBMCs. Receptor source: a man in his forties or fifties in good health and CMV-seropositive.

The chain recombines TRBV7-2 with TRBJ2-7; 8 nucleotides match TRBD1. CDR1 and CDR2 (germline): SGHTA, FQGNSA. The junction had 10 bases not matched to a gene; V was cut back by 6 bases and J by 3 bases. This CDR3 is 15 amino acids long. The CDR3 sequence: CASRLRQGPFYEQYF. For the CDR3, the DNA is TGTGCCAGCAGACTTCGACAGGGGCCCTTCTACGAGCAGTACTTC.

This chain joins TRBV7-3 and TRBJ2-1; 9 bases match TRBD2. The CDR3 consists of 15 residues. V lost 2 bases, J lost 9 bases, and 8 bases stayed unmatched. Germline V gene sequence: CDR1 SGHTA, CDR2 FQGTGA. CDR3 sequence: CASSLSGGRAGEQFF. CDR3 DNA: TGTGCCAGCAGCTTATCTGGCGGGAGGGCCGGTGAGCAGTTCTTC.

V is TRBV7-8 and J is TRBJ2-7; maybe TRBD2 (6 bases). The V end lost 5 bases, the J end lost 6 bases, and 14 bases lay between the germline ends. Germline CDR1 reads SGHVS; CDR2 reads FQNEAQ. This CDR3 has 13 residues. Here the CDR3 reads CASSPGVGGEQYF. The CDR3 DNA sequence: TGTGCCAGCAGCCCCGGTGTGGGGGGCGAGCAGTACTTC.

The chain has TRBV14 and TRBJ2-2, with D perhaps matching TRBD2 (6 bases). The CDR3 runs to 16 residues. Germline V gene sequence: CDR1 SGHDN, CDR2 FVKESK. The V end was cut by 3 bases, the J end by 8 bases, with 19 bases between. CDR3 coding DNA: TGTGCCAGCAGCCAGGCGGGACTGACTCTAAGGGGGGAGCTGTTTTTT. Its translation is CASSQAGLTLRGELFF.

CDR3 protein: CASSLAGLAKNIQYF. DNA of the CDR3: TGTGCCAGCAGCCTAGCGGGTCTAGCCAAAAACATTCAGTACTTC. This sequence joins TRBV14 and TRBJ2-4; TRBD2 matches 7 bases. With V trimmed by 4 bases and J by 0 bases, 3 bases remained unmatched. The germline CDR1 and CDR2 sequences are SGHDN and FVKESK. CDR3 size: 15 residues.

The V call is TRBV10-1, the J call TRBJ2-7; 8 bases map to TRBD1. This CDR3 is built from 14 residues. The germline V gene has CDR1 WNHNN and CDR2 SYGVQD (reference sequence). The V segment lost 7 bases and the J segment 2 bases; nucleotides outside the gene matches: 7. CDR3 in DNA: TGCGCCAGCATTGGGACAGGACTCCCCTACGAGCAGTACTTC. As protein: CASIGTGLPYEQYF.

The chain links TRBV5-1 to TRBJ2-2; TRBD1 matches at 7 bases. The CDR3 length is 17 residues. With V trimmed by 3 bases and J by 0 bases, 8 bases remained unmatched. Germline V gene sequence: CDR1 SGHRS, CDR2 YFSETQ. The CDR3 coding sequence is TGCGCCAGCAGCTCGCCTCGACAGGGAGCGAACACCGGGGAGCTGTTTTTT. It codes for CASSSPRQGANTGELFF. The full variable domain, its missing parts supplied by reference TRBV5-1 and TRBJ2-2, is KAGVTQTPRYLIKTRGQQVTLSCSPISGHRSVSWYQQTPGQGLQFLFEYFSETQRNKGNFPGRFSGRQFSNSRSEMNVSTLELGDSALYLCASSSPRQGANTGELFFGEGSRLTVL.

The rearrangement uses TRBV28 and TRBJ1-5; D gene uncertain. V lost 2 bases, J lost 6 bases, and 11 bases lay in between. The CDR3 sequence is 14 residues long. CDR1 and CDR2 (germline): MDHEN, SYDVKM. CDR3 in amino acids: CASSLAGGGQPQHF. DNA for the CDR3: TGTGCCAGCAGTTTAGCGGGAGGCGGTCAGCCCCAGCATTTT. Filled out from reference TRBV28 and TRBJ1-5, the complete variable domain reads DVKVTQSSRYLVKRTGEKVFLECVQDMDHENMFWYRQDPGLGLRLIYFSYDVKMKEKGDIPEGYSVSREKKERFSLILESASTNQTSMYLCASSLAGGGQPQHFGDGTRLSIL.